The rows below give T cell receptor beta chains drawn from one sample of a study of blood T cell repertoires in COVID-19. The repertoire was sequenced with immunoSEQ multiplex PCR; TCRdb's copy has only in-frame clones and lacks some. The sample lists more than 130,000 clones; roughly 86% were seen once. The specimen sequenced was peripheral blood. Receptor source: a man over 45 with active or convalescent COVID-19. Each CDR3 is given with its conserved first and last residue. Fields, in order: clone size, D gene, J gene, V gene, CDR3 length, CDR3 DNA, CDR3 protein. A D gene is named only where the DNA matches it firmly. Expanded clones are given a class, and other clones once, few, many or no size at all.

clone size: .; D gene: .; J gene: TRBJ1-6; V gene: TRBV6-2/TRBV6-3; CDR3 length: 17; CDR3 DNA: TGTGCCAGCAGTTACGGGGAACAGGCGGGGGTGAATTCACCCCTCCACTTT; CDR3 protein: CASSYGEQAGVNSPLHF
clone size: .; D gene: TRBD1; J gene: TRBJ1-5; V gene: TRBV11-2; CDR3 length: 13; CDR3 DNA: TGTGCCAGCAGCTTCGGACAGGGGCAGCCCCAGCATTTT; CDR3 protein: CASSFGQGQPQHF
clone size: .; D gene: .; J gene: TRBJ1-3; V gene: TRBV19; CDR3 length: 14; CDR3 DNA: TGTGCCAGTAGTCAACGGGGGGCTGGAAACACCATATATTTT; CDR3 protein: CASSQRGAGNTIYF
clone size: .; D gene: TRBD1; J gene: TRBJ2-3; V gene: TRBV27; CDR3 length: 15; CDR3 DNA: TGTGCCAGCAGATTGACAGGGGCCAGCACAGATACGCAGTATTTT; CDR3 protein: CASRLTGASTDTQYF
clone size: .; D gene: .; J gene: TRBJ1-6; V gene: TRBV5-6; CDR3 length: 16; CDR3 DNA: TGTGCCAGCAGCTTTGGAGGGGCTCGGTATAATTCACCCCTCCACTTT; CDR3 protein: CASSFGGARYNSPLHF
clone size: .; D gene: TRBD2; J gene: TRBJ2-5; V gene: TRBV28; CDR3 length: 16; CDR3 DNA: TGTGCCAGCAGGACTAGCGGGAGGGCCGGTGCAGAGACCCAGTACTTC; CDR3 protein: CASRTSGRAGAETQYF
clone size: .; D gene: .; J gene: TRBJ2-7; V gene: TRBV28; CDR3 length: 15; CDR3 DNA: TGTGCCAGCAGCCCCCTGCGGGGTAGGGCCTACGAGCAGTACTTC; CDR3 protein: CASSPLRGRAYEQYF
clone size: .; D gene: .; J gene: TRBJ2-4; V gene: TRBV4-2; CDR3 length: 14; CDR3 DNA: TGTGCCAGCAGCCAAGATTATAAAGTAGACATTCAGTACTTC; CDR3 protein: CASSQDYKVDIQYF
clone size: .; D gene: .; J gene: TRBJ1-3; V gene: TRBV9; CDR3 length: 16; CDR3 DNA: TGTGCCAGCAGCCCTGAGGAGGGGTCATTCGGAAACACCATATATTTT; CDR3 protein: CASSPEEGSFGNTIYF
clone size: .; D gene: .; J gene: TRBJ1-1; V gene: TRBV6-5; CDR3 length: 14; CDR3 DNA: TGTGCCAGCAGTTACTCGGCCGGGGGCACTGAAGCTTTCTTT; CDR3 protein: CASSYSAGGTEAFF
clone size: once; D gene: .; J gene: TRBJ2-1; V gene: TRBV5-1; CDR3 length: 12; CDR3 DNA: TGCGCCAGCAGCTCGACAGTACATGAGCAGTTCTTC; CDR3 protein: CASSSTVHEQFF
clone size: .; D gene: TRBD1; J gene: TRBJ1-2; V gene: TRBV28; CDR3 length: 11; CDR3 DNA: TGTGCCAGCGGGACAGGGTATGGCTACACCTTC; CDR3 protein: CASGTGYGYTF
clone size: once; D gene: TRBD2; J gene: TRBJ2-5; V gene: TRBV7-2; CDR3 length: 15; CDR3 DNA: TGTGCCAGCAGTCCCAACGGGTGGGGGGGAGAGACCCAGTACTTC; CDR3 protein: CASSPNGWGGETQYF
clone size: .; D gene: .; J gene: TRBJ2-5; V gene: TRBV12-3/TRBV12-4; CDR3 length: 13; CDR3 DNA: TGTGCCAGCAGTTCCGAGTCGGAGGAGACCCAGTACTTC; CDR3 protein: CASSSESEETQYF
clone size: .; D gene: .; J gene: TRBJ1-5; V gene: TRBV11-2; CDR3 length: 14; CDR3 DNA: TGTGCCAGCAGCTTCAGTCGTGGCAATCAGCCCCAGCATTTT; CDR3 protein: CASSFSRGNQPQHF
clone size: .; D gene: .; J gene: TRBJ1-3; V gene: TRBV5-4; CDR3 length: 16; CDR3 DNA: TGTGCCAGCAGCTTGTCACAGGGTGGTCCTGGAAACACCATATATTTT; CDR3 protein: CASSLSQGGPGNTIYF
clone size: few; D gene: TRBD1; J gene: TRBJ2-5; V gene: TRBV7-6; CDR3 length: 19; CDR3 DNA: TGTGCCAGCAGCCCCGTCCTGGGACAGGGTGGGGGAGCCCAAGAGACCCAGTACTTC; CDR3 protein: CASSPVLGQGGGAQETQYF
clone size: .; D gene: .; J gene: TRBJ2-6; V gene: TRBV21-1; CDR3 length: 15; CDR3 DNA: TGTGCCAGCAGTCGAGGGTCTATCGGGGCCAACGTCCTGACTTTC; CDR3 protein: CASSRGSIGANVLTF
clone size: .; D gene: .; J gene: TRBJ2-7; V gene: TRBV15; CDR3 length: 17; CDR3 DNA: TGTGCCACCAGCAGAGAGTTGTCGGTCAGGTTAGCTCCGGGACAGTACTTC; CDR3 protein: CATSRELSVRLAPGQYF
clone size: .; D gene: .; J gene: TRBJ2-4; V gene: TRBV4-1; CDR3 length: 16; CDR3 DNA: TGCGCCAGCAGCCAAGAAGGAGCCGTCCCCAAAAACATTCAGTACTTC; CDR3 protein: CASSQEGAVPKNIQYF
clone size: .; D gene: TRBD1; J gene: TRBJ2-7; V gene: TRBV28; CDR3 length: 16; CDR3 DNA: TGTGCCAGCACCATTCCCATGGGGACAGGGGGCGCCGAGCAGTACTTC; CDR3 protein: CASTIPMGTGGAEQYF
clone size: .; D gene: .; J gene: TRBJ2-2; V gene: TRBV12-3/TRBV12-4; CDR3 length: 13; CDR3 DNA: TGTGCCAGCAGCCGACAGGTCACCGGGGAGCTGTTTTTT; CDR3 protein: CASSRQVTGELFF
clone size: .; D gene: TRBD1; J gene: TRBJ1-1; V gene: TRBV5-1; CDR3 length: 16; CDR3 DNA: TGCGCCAGCAGTAGGGGACAGGGTGCACTGAACACTGAAGCTTTCTTT; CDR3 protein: CASSRGQGALNTEAFF
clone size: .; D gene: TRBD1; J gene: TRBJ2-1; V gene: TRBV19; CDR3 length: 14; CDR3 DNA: TGTGCCAGTGCTTTAGGGGGCACAGGCAATGAGCAGTTCTTC; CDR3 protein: CASALGGTGNEQFF
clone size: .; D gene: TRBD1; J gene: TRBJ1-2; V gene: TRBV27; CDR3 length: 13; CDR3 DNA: TGTGCCAGCAGGACAGGGTGGTGGGATGGCTACACCTTC; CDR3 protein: CASRTGWWDGYTF
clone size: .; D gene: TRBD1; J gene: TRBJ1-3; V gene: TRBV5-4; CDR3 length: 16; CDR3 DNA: TGTGCCAGCAGTAAGGGACAGGAGGTAGTAGGAAACACCATATATTTT; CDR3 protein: CASSKGQEVVGNTIYF
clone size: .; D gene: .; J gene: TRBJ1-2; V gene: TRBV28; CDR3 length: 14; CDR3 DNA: TGTGCCAGCAGTTCGGGACATCCTAACTATGGCTACACCTTC; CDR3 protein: CASSSGHPNYGYTF
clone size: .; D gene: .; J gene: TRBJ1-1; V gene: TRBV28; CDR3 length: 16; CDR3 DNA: TGTGCCAGCAGCTGGCCCCCCTTACAGGAGAACACTGAAGCTTTCTTT; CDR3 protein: CASSWPPLQENTEAFF
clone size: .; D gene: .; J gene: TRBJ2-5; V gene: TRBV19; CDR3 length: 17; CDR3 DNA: TGTGCCAGTAGTGCCCGCCCGGGGGAGCCATTCGTGGAGACCCAGTACTTC; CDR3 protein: CASSARPGEPFVETQYF
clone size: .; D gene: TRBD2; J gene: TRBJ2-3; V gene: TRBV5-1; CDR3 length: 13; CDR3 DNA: TGCGCCAGCAGCCCCGGGACTAGCGATACGCAGTATTTT; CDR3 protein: CASSPGTSDTQYF
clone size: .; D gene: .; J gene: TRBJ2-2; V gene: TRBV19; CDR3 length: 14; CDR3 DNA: TGTGCCAGTAGAGCAGGCCCGGGGACCGGGGAGCTGTTTTTT; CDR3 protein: CASRAGPGTGELFF
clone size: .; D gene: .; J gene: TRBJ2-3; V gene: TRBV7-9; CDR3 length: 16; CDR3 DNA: TGTGCCAGCAGCTTGCTGGAGCGCCCTAGCACAGATACGCAGTATTTT; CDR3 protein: CASSLLERPSTDTQYF
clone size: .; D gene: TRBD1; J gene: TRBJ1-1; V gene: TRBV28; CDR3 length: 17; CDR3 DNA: TGTGCCAGCAGTTTAGGGGGGGCAGGGGGCCAAAACACTGAAGCTTTCTTT; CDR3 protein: CASSLGGAGGQNTEAFF
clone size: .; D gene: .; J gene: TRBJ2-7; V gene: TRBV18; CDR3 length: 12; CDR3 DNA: TGTGCCAGCTCTGGTAGCGATGGCGAGCAGTACTTC; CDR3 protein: CASSGSDGEQYF